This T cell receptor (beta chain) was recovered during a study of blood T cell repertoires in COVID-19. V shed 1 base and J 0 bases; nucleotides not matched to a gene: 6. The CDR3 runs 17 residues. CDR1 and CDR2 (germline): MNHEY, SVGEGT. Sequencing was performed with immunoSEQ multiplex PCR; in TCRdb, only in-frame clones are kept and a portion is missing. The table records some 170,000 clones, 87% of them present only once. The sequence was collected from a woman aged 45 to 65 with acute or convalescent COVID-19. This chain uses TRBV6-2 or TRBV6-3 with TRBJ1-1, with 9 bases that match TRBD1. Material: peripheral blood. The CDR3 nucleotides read TGTGCCAGCAGTTACTTCGTGGGACAGGGTATGAACACTGAAGCTTTCTTT. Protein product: CASSYFVGQGMNTEAFF.